This passage covers 5 T cell receptor beta chains from one sample sequenced in a study of somatic mutations in cytotoxic T cells in rheumatoid arthritis. Only in-frame clones appear in the TCRdb table, and some are missing; sequencing was by immunoSEQ multiplex PCR. The sample yields a few thousand clones, around 80% seen once. Material for sequencing was CD8+ T cells sorted from blood. The receptor set was obtained from a woman between 50 and 59 years old with rheumatoid arthritis.

V gene TRBV9 combines with J gene TRBJ2-1; D uncertain. Trimming pared 0 bases from V and 6 bases from J, leaving 4 bases between. Germline CDR1 reads SGDLS; CDR2 reads YYNGEE. This CDR3 is 12 amino acids long. The CDR3 nucleotides read TGTGCCAGCAGCGTAGAAGCCAATGAGCAGTTCTTC. It codes for CASSVEANEQFF.

This clone was seen a single time. The rearrangement joins TRBV6-5 to TRBJ1-1; D is perhaps TRBD1 (5 bases). This CDR3 has 15 amino acids. Between the trimmed V and J ends, which lost 5 bases and 0 bases, there was a span of 13 bases. Germline lookup yields CDR1 MNHEY and CDR2 SVGAGI. Here the CDR3 DNA reads TGTGCCAGCAGTCCGGGACTCTTTATGAACACTGAAGCTTTCTTT. Translating gives CASSPGLFMNTEAFF.

The V call is TRBV7-8, the J call TRBJ2-3; 7 bases match TRBD2. The CDR3 runs 17 residues. V shed 0 bases and J 2 bases; nucleotides not matched to a gene: 8. Germline V gene sequence: CDR1 SGHVS, CDR2 FQNEAQ. This chain's CDR3 is CASSLALASGFTDTQYF. Here the CDR3 DNA reads TGTGCCAGCAGCTTAGCATTAGCTAGCGGCTTCACAGATACGCAGTATTTT.

The CDR3 reads CASSEELAGGLQETQYF. The CDR3 coding sequence is TGTGCCAGCAGTGAAGAGCTAGCGGGAGGGCTACAAGAGACCCAGTACTTC. The rearrangement uses TRBV6-1 and TRBJ2-5, with 12 bases fitting TRBD2. The trim removed 1 base at V and 2 bases at J, leaving 5 bases unmatched. Germline V gene data show CDR1 as MNHNS and CDR2 as SASEGT. The CDR3 is 17 amino acids.

The rearrangement uses TRBV5-4 and TRBJ1-1; TRBD1 might be the D (6 bases). The ends were cut back, 1 base at V and 7 bases at J, with 11 bases in the middle. The CDR3 runs 13 residues. Germline V gene lookup returns CDR1 SGHNT and CDR2 YYREEE (reference sequence). The chain's CDR3 is CASSLWGHVEAFF. CDR3 nucleotide sequence: TGTGCCAGCAGCTTGTGGGGGCATGTTGAAGCTTTCTTT.